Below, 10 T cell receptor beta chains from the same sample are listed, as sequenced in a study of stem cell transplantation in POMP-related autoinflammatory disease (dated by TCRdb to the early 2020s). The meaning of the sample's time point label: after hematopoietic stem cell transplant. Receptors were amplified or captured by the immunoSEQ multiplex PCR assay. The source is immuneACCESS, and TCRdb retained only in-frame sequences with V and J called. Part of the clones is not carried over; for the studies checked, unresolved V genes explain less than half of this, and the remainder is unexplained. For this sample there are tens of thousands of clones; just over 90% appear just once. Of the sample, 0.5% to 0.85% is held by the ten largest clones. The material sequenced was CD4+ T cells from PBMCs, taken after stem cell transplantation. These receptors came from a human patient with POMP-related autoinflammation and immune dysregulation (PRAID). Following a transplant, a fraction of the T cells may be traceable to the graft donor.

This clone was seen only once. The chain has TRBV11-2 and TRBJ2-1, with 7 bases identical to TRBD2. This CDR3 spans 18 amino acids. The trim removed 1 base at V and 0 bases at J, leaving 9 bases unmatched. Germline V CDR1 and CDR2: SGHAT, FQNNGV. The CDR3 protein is CASSLAVAGAYSYNEQFF. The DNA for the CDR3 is TGTGCCAGCAGCTTAGCGGTTGCGGGAGCCTACTCCTACAATGAGCAGTTCTTC.

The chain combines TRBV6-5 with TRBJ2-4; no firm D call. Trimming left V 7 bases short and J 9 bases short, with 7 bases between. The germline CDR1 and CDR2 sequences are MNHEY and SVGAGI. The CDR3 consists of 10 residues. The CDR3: CASTGAIQYF. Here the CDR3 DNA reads TGTGCCAGCACAGGCGCCATTCAGTACTTC.

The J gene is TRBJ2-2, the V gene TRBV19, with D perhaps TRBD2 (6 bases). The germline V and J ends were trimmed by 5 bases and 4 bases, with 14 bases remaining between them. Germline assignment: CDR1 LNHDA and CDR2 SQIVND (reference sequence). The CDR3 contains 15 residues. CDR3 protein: CASSPIAVATGELFF. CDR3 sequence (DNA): TGTGCCAGTAGTCCCATAGCGGTAGCCACCGGGGAGCTGTTTTTT.

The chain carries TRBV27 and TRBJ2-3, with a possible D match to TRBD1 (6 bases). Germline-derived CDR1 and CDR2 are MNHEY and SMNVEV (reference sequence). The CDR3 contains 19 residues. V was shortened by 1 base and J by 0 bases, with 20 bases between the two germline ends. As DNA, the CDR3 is TGTGCCAGCAGTTTATTTTTCCTACAGGGTCGGACTAGCACAGATACGCAGTATTTT. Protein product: CASSLFFLQGRTSTDTQYF.

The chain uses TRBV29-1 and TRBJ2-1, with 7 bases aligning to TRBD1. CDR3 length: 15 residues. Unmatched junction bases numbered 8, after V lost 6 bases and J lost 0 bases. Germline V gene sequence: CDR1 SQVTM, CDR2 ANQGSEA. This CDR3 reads CSVKGQSSSYNEQFF. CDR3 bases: TGCAGCGTGAAGGGACAGTCGAGCTCCTACAATGAGCAGTTCTTC.

The CDR3 reads CASSFGTAYNEQFF. As DNA, the CDR3 is TGTGCCAGCAGTTTTGGGACTGCCTACAATGAGCAGTTCTTC. This chain uses TRBV28 with TRBJ2-1; D perhaps matches TRBD2 (6 bases). This CDR3 has 14 residues. Germline V gene data show CDR1 as MDHEN and CDR2 as SYDVKM. Trimming removed 3 bases from V and 2 bases from J, with 8 bases in between.

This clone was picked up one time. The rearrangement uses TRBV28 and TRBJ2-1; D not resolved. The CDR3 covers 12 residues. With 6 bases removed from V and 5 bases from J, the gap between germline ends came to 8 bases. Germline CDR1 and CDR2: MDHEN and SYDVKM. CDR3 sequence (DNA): TGTGCCAGCAGAACTACGAACAATGAGCAGTTCTTC. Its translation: CASRTTNNEQFF.

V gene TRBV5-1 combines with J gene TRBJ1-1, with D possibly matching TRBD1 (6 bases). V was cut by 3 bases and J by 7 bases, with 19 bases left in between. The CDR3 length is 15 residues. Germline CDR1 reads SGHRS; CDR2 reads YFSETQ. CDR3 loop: CASSSLGQGRDEAFF. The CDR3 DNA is TGCGCCAGCAGCTCACTGGGGCAGGGGCGGGATGAAGCTTTCTTT.

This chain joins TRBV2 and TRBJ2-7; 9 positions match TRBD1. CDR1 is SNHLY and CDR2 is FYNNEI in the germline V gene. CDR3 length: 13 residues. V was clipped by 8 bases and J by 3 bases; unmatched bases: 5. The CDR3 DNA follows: TGTGCCAGCCACGGACAGGGGCTCTACGAGCAGTACGTC. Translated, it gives CASHGQGLYEQYV.

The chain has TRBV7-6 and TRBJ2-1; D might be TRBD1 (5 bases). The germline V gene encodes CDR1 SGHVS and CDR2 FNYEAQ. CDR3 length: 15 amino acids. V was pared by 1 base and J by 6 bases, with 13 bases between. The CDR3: CASSLEYQGSNEQFF. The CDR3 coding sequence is TGTGCCAGCAGCTTAGAGTACCAGGGTAGCAATGAGCAGTTCTTC.